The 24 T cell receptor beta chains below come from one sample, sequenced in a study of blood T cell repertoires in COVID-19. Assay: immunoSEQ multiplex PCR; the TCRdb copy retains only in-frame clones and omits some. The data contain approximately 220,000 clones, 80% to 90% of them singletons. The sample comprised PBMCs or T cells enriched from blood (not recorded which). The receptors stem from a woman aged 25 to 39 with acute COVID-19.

CDR3 region: CASRRGPSNYGYTF. In DNA, the CDR3 is TGTGCCAGCAGGAGGGGGCCTTCAAACTATGGCTACACCTTC. The V and J genes are TRBV11-2 and TRBJ1-2; 7 nucleotides match TRBD1. This CDR3 contains 14 residues. The germline gives CDR1 SGHAT, CDR2 FQNNGV. V shed 6 bases, J shed 2 bases, and the junction held 6 bases outside the gene matches.

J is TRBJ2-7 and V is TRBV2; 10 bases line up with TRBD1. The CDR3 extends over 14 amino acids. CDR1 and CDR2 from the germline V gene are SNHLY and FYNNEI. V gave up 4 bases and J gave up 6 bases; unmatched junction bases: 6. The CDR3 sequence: CASSVGQGDIEQYF. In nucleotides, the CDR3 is TGTGCCAGCAGTGTCGGACAGGGGGATATCGAGCAGTACTTC.

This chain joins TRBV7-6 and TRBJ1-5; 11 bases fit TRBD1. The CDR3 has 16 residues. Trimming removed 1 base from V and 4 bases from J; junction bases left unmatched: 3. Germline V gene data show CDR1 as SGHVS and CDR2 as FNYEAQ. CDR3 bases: TGTGCCAGCAGCTTAGGGACAGGGGGCACAAATCAGCCCCAGCATTTT. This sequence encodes CASSLGTGGTNQPQHF.

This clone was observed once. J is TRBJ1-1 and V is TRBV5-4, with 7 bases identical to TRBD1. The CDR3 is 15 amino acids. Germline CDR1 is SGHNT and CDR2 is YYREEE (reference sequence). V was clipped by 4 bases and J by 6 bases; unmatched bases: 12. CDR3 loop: CASSTLPQGIPEAFF. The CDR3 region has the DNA TGTGCCAGCAGCACCCTTCCACAGGGGATCCCTGAAGCTTTCTTT.

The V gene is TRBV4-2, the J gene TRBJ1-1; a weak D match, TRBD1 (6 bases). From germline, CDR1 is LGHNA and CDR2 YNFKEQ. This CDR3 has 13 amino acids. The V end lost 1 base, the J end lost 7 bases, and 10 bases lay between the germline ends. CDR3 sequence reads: CASSQAKGGEAFF. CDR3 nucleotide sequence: TGTGCCAGCAGCCAAGCTAAAGGGGGTGAAGCTTTCTTT.

The CDR3 loop reads CASSRTETGWGNTIYF. The DNA for the CDR3 is TGTGCCAGCAGCCGAACAGAGACAGGGTGGGGAAACACCATATATTTT. The V and J genes are TRBV13 and TRBJ1-3, with TRBD1 matching over 7 bases. Trimming at V came to 5 bases and at J to 4 bases, leaving 11 bases not matched to a gene. CDR1 is PRHDT and CDR2 is FYEKMQ in the germline V gene (reference sequence). The CDR3 is 16 residues long. The full variable domain, with the rest looked up from reference TRBV13 and TRBJ1-3, is AAGVIQSPRHLIKEKRETATLKCYPIPRHDTVYWYQQGPGQDPQFLISFYEKMQSDKGSIPDRFSAQQFSDYHSELNMSSLELGDSALYFCASSRTETGWGNTIYFGEGSWLTVV.

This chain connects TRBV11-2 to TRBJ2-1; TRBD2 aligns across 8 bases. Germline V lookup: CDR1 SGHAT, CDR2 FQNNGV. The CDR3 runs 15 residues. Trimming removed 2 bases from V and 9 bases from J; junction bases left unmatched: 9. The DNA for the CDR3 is TGTGCCAGCAGCTTACTACGGGGGGGCCCAGGTGAGCAGTTCTTC. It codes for CASSLLRGGPGEQFF.

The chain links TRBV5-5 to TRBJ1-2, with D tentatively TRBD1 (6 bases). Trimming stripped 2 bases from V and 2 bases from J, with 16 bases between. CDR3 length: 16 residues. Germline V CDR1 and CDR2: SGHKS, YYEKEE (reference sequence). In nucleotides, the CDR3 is TGTGCCAGCAGCTTTCCAGGGGCCGGGACAAACTATGGCTACACCTTC. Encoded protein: CASSFPGAGTNYGYTF.

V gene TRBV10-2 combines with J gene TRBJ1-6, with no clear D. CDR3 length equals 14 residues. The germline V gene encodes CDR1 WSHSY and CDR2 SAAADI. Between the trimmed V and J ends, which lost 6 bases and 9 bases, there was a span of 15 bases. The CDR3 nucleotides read TGCGCCAGCAGGTCACGGACGGGATTTTCACCCCTCCACTTT. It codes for CASRSRTGFSPLHF.

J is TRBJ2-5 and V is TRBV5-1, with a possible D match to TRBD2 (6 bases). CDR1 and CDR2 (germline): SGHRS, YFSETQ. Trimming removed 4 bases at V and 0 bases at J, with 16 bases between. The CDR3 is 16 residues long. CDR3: CASSPRGGFNQETQYF. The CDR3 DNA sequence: TGCGCCAGCAGCCCCCGGGGAGGTTTTAACCAAGAGACCCAGTACTTC.

CDR3 coding DNA: TGTGCCAGCAAGGAAGGGGATGGTGAGCAGTTCTTC. Its protein product is CASKEGDGEQFF. The V call is TRBV12-3 or TRBV12-4, the J call TRBJ2-1; the D gene is possibly TRBD1 (5 bases). Between the trimmed V and J ends, which lost 7 bases and 9 bases, there was a span of 13 bases. The CDR3 covers 12 residues.

CDR3 loop: CASRTGLNTEAFF. CDR3 nucleotides: TGTGCCAGCAGGACAGGATTAAACACTGAAGCTTTCTTT. The chain carries TRBV12-3 or TRBV12-4 and TRBJ1-1; TRBD1 is a possible D gene (6 bases). V gave up 6 bases and J gave up 2 bases, with 10 bases separating them. CDR3 length equals 13 residues.

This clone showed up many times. Here the CDR3 DNA reads TGTGCCAGCAGCCGCGACAGGCGGAACACTGAAGCTTTCTTT. It codes for CASSRDRRNTEAFF. The chain joins TRBV7-2 to TRBJ1-1, with D perhaps matching TRBD1 (6 bases). The CDR3 is 14 residues long. Trimming removed 5 bases at V and 1 base at J, with 11 bases between. Germline V gene data show CDR1 as SGHTA and CDR2 as FQGNSA.

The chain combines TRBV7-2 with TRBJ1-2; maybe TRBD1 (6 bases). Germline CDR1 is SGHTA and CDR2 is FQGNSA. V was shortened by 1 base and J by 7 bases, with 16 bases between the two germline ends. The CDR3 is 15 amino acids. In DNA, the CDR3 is TGTGCCAGCAGCTTAGAAGCGAACAGGGTAGGTGGCTACACCTTC. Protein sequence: CASSLEANRVGGYTF.

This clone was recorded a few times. The CDR3 coding sequence is TGTGCCAGCAGTCCAGCGCTGGGCACAGATACGCAGTATTTT. Its translation is CASSPALGTDTQYF. The chain combines TRBV6-6 with TRBJ2-3, with D unresolved. Germline values: CDR1 MNHNY, CDR2 SVGAGI (reference sequence). This CDR3 is built from 14 residues. V lost 5 bases and J lost 1, with 10 bases in between.

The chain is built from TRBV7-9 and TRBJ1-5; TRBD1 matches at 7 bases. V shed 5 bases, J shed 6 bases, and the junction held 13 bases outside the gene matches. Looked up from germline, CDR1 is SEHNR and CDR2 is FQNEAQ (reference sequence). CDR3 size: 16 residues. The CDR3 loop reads CASSTSDREFSQPQHF. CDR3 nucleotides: TGTGCCAGCAGCACGTCCGACAGGGAATTCAGTCAGCCCCAGCATTTT.

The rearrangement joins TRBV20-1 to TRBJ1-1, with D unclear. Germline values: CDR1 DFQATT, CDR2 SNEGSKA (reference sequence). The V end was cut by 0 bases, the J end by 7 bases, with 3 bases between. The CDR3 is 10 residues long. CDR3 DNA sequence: TGCAGTGCTAGAGACAGTGAAGCTTTCTTT. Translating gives CSARDSEAFF.

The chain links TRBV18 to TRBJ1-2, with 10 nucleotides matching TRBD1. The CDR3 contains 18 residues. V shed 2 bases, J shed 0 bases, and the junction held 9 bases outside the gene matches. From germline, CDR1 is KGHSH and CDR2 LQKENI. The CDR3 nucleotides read TGTGCCAGCTCACCAGTGGTGGACAGGGGGGATTCTAACTATGGCTACACCTTC. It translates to CASSPVVDRGDSNYGYTF.

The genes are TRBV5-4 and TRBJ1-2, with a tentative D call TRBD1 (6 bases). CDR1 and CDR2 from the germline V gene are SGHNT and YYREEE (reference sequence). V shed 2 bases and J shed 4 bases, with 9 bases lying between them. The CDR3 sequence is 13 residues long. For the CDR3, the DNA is TGTGCCAGCAGCTTTCAGGGGACCTATGGCTACACCTTC. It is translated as CASSFQGTYGYTF.

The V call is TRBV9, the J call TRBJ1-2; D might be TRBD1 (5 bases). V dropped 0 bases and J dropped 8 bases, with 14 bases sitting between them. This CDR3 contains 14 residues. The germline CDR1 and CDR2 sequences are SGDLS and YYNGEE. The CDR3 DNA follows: TGTGCCAGCAGCGTAGCTCAGGGTTTGTGGGGCTACACCTTC. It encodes CASSVAQGLWGYTF.

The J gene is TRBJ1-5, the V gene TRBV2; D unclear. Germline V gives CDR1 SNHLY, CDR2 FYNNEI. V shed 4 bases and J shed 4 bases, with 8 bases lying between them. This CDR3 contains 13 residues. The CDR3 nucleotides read TGTGCCAGCAGTGCACCAGCGAATCAGCCCCAGCATTTT. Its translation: CASSAPANQPQHF.

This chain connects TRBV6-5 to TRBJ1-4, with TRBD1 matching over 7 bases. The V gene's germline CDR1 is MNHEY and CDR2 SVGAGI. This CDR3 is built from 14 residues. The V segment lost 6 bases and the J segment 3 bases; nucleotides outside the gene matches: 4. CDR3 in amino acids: CASSDRESNEKLFF. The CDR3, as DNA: TGTGCCAGCAGCGACAGGGAATCTAATGAAAAACTGTTTTTT.

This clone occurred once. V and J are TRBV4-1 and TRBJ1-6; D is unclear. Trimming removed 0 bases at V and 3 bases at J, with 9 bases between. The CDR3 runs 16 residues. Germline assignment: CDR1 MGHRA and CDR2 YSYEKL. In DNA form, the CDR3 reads TGCGCCAGCAGCCAAGAGTATACTGGCTATAATTCACCCCTCCACTTT. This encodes CASSQEYTGYNSPLHF.

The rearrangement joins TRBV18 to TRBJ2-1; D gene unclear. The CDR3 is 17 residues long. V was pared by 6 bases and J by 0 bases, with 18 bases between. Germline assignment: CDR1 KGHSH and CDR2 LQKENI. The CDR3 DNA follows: TGTGCCAGCTCGACTCTGGTTGTTGCGAGCTCCTACAATGAGCAGTTCTTC. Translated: CASSTLVVASSYNEQFF.